This TCR beta chain was obtained from a study of breast tumors, draining lymph nodes, adjacent tissues. Findings and caveats of the study: Data fit most tumor T cells coming from lymph node, expanding in tumor. Tumor TCR diversity was below lymph nodes but above nontumor tissue. Compared with basal-like, luminal-like tumors shared significantly more repertoire with nontumor tissue.

Axillary draining lymph nodes of breast cancer patients supplied the node samples. V was pared by 7 bases and J by 5 bases, with 26 bases between. The CDR3 consists of 17 residues. CDR1 LNHDA and CDR2 SQIVND come from the germline V gene (reference sequence). This clonotype was counted at least ten times. Antigen unknown. In TCRdb, the multiplex PCR reads were re-called with MiXCR into one record per CDR3 protein. The sample consists of tens of thousands of distinct CDR3 sequences, 15% to 20% of them appearing once. The sequencing input was axillary lymph node tissue. The chain uses TRBV19 and TRBJ1-2; the D is unclear. The clonotype comes from a female donor with breast cancer. Some clones in this sample may be carry-over from other donors' samples. CDR3 nucleotides: TGTGCCAGTACCTCTCCAACAGACCGACGCGGGAGGTATGGCTACACCTTC. Its protein is CASTSPTDRRGRYGYTF.